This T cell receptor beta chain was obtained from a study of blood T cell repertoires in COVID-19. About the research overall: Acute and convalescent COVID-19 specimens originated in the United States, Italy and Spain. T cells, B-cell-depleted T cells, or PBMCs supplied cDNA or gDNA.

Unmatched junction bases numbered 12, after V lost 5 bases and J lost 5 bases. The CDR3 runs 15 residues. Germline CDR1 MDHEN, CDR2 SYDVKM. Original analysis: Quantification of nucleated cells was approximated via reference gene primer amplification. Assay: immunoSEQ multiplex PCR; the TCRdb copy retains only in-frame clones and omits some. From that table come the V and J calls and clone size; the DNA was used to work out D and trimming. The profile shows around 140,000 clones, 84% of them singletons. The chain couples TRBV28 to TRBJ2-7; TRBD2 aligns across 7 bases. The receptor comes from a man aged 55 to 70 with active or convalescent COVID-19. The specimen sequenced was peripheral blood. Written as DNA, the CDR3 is TGTGCCAGCAGTCGCGGGCGGGAGATTCCCGACGAGCAGTACGTC. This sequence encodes CASSRGREIPDEQYV.